Here is one T cell receptor beta chain with its context. The antigen remains unidentified. In TCRdb, the RT-PCR reads were re-called with MiXCR into one record per CDR3 protein. The table shows 150,000 or so distinct CDR3 sequences, with about 11% occurring only once. This entry comes from a study of response to subunit inactivated influenza vaccine. Study-wide points: Authors suggested that a seasonal influenza vaccination recruits few new T cells each time.

CDR1 and CDR2 from the germline V gene are LGHNA and YSLEER. Trimming stripped 2 bases from V and 5 bases from J, with 12 bases between. This CDR3 spans 14 amino acids. The clonotype was recovered from a man aged 45-60 years who received an inactivated influenza vaccine. The V gene is TRBV4-3, the J gene TRBJ2-5; D unclear. This specimen was non-naive T cells sorted from PBMCs, taken 45 days after vaccination. CDR3 region: CASSQKGRFETQYF. As DNA, the CDR3 is TGCGCCAGCAGCCAAAAGGGCAGGTTTGAGACCCAGTACTTC.